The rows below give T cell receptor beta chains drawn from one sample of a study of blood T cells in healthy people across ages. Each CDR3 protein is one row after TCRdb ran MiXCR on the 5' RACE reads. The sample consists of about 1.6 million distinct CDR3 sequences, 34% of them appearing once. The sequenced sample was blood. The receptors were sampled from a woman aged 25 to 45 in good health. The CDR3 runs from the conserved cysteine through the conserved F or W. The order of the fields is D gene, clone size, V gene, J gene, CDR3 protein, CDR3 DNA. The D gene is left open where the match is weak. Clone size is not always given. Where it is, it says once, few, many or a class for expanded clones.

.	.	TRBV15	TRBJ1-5	CATSRDLGNQPQHF	TGTGCCACCAGCAGAGATTTGGGCAATCAGCCCCAGCATTTT
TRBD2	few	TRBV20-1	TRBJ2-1	CSARDASGDSSYNEQFF	TGCAGTGCTAGAGATGCTAGCGGGGACAGCTCCTACAATGAGCAGTTCTTC
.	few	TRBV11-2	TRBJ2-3	CTSRIWGIPDTQYF	TGTACCAGCAGGATTTGGGGGATCCCAGATACGCAGTATTTT
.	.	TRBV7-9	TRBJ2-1	CASSLARIYNEQFF	TGTGCCAGCAGCTTAGCAAGGATTTACAATGAGCAGTTCTTC
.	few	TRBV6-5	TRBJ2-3	CASSPRERGVTDTQYF	TGTGCCAGCAGTCCCCGGGAGCGCGGCGTCACAGATACGCAGTATTTT
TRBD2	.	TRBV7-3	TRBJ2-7	CASSLVAGDSEQYF	TGTGCCAGCAGCTTAGTAGCGGGAGATAGCGAGCAGTACTTC
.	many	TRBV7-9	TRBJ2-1	CASSRGIGEQFF	TGTGCCAGCAGCCGAGGAATTGGGGAGCAGTTCTTC
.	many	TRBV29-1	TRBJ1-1	CSVARAGTEAFF	TGCAGCGTTGCAAGAGCCGGCACTGAAGCTTTCTTT
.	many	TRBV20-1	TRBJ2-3	CSASGGTGADTQYF	TGCAGTGCTAGTGGCGGGACTGGGGCAGATACGCAGTATTTT
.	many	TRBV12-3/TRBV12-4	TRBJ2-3	CASREGAGETDTQYF	TGTGCCAGCAGGGAGGGGGCGGGAGAAACAGATACGCAGTATTTT
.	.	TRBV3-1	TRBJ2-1	CASSPRLVTYNKQFF	TGTGCCAGCAGCCCGAGACTAGTAACATACAATAAGCAGTTCTTC
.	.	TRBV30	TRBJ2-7	CAYSTDSYEQYF	TGTGCCTATTCGACAGACTCCTACGAGCAGTACTTC
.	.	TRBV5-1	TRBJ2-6	CASTTGFGANVLTF	TGCGCCAGCACTACAGGGTTCGGGGCCAACGTCCTGACTTTC
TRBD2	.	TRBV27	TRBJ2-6	CASSSGLAGIFSGANVLTF	TGTGCCAGCAGTTCCGGACTAGCGGGAATTTTCTCTGGGGCCAACGTCCTGACTTTC
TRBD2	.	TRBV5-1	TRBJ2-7	CASSLGLAGGIPEQYF	TGCGCCAGCAGCTTGGGACTAGCGGGAGGGATCCCCGAGCAGTACTTC
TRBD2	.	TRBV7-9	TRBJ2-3	CASSRLAPTSTDTQYF	TGTGCCAGCAGCAGACTAGCGCCAACCAGCACAGATACGCAGTATTTT
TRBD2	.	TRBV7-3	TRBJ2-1	CASSARTSGPYNEQFF	TGTGCCAGCAGCGCCAGGACTAGCGGGCCATACAATGAGCAGTTCTTC
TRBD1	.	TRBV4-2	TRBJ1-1	CASSRTPGTGIEYTEAFF	TGTGCCAGCAGCCGAACACCCGGGACAGGGATCGAGTACACTGAAGCTTTCTTT
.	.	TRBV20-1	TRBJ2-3	CSATGTLDTQYF	TGCAGTGCTACCGGGACTTTAGATACGCAGTATTTT
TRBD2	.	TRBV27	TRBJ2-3	CAATSGEHTDTQYF	TGTGCCGCGACTAGCGGGGAGCACACAGATACGCAGTATTTT
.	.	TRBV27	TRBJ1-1	CASRVNLNTEAFF	TGTGCCAGCAGAGTGAATCTGAACACTGAAGCTTTCTTT
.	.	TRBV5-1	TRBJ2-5	CASSLSLTGTQYF	TGCGCCAGCAGCTTGAGTCTAACGGGGACCCAGTACTTC
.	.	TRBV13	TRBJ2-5	CASSLELGAETQYF	TGTGCCAGCAGCTTAGAACTAGGGGCGGAGACCCAGTACTTC
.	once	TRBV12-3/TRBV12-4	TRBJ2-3	CASSVWPDVQYF	TGTGCCAGCAGTGTGTGGCCAGATGTGCAGTATTTT
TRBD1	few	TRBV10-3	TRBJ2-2	CAISEIFTDRATGELFF	TGTGCCATCAGTGAGATATTTACTGACAGGGCCACCGGGGAGCTGTTTTTT
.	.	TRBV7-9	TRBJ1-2	CASSLTQGDGYTF	TGTGCCAGCAGCTTAACACAGGGAGATGGCTACACCTTC
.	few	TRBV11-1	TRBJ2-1	CASSSHRGQFF	TGTGCCAGCAGCTCCCATCGTGGGCAGTTCTTC
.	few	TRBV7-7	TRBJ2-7	CASSLDLTYEQYF	TGTGCCAGCAGCTTAGATCTCACCTACGAGCAGTACTTC
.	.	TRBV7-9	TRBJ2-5	CASSLPYPRHVWETQYF	TGTGCCAGCAGCTTACCTTATCCGCGGCACGTGTGGGAGACCCAGTACTTC
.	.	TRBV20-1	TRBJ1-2	CSAQPGQSYGYTF	TGCAGTGCCCAGCCTGGTCAGAGCTATGGCTACACCTTC
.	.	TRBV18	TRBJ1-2	CASSPREAGYGYTF	TGTGCCAGCTCACCACGCGAAGCAGGCTATGGCTACACCTTC
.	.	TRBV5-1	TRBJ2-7	CASSLARAPDLPYEQYF	TGCGCCAGCAGCTTGGCCAGGGCTCCAGATTTGCCCTACGAGCAGTACTTC
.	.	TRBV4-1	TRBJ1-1	CASSQEFAGLNTEAFF	TGCGCCAGCAGCCAAGAGTTCGCAGGGTTGAACACTGAAGCTTTCTTT
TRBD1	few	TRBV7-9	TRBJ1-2	CASSLAQGQPNYGYTF	TGTGCCAGCAGCTTAGCTCAGGGACAGCCGAACTATGGCTACACCTTC
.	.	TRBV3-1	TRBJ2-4	CASSQDHPSAKNIQYF	TGTGCCAGCAGCCAAGACCACCCTTCTGCCAAAAACATTCAGTACTTC
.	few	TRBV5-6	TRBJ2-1	CASSMGTKKLYNEQFF	TGTGCCAGCAGCATGGGGACCAAAAAACTCTACAATGAGCAGTTCTTC
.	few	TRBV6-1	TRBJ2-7	CASSEQGRGSYEQYF	TGTGCCAGCAGTGAGCAGGGTAGAGGCTCCTACGAGCAGTACTTC
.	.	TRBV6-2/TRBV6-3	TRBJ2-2	CASMRAGELFF	TGTGCCAGCATGCGGGCCGGGGAGCTGTTTTTT
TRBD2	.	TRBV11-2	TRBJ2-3	CASSLNRGVQDTQYF	TGTGCCAGCAGCTTAAACCGGGGGGTTCAGGATACGCAGTATTTT
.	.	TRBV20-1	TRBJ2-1	CSARTSPRNEQFF	TGCAGTGCTAGAACTTCTCCGAGGAATGAGCAGTTCTTC
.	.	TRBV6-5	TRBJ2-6	CASSYPTASVVRAGANVLTF	TGTGCCAGCAGTTACCCGACGGCTAGCGTTGTACGGGCTGGGGCCAACGTCCTGACTTTC
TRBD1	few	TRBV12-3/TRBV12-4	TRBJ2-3	CASSWTGAFTDTQYF	TGTGCCAGCAGCTGGACAGGGGCCTTCACAGATACGCAGTATTTT
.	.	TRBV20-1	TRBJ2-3	CSATSNRESVTDTQYF	TGCAGTGCTACGTCCAACCGGGAGTCTGTTACAGATACGCAGTATTTT
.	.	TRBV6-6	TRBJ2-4	CASSQGPYRAKNIQHF	TGTGCCAGCAGTCAAGGGCCGTACCGGGCCAAAAACATTCAGCACTTC
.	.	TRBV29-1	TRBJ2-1	CSVGGSSFRGVVTYNEQFF	TGCAGCGTTGGGGGCAGTAGTTTTAGGGGAGTTGTCACCTACAATGAGCAGTTCTTC
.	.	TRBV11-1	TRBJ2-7	CASSPGAISSYEQYF	TGTGCCAGCAGCCCCGGCGCCATAAGCTCCTACGAGCAGTACTTC
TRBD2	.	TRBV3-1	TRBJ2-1	CASSQEISGGDNEQFF	TGTGCCAGCAGCCAAGAGATAAGCGGGGGGGACAATGAGCAGTTCTTC
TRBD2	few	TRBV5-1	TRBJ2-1	CASSQGLEEYNEQFF	TGCGCCAGCAGCCAGGGACTAGAAGAATACAATGAGCAGTTCTTC
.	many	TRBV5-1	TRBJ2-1	CASSLEGGAYNEQFF	TGCGCCAGCAGCTTGGAGGGGGGGGCCTATAATGAGCAGTTCTTC
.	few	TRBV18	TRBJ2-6	CASSPLPLGGSGANVPTF	TGTGCCAGCTCACCACTACCTTTAGGCGGGTCTGGGGCCAACGTCCCGACTTTC
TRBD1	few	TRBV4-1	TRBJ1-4	CASSLLTGLNEKLFF	TGCGCCAGCAGCCTCCTGACAGGGCTGAATGAAAAACTGTTTTTT
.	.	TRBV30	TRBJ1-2	CAWRPQRNFHGYTF	TGTGCCTGGAGGCCCCAACGCAACTTCCATGGCTACACCTTC
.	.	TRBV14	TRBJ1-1	CASSRIMNTEAFF	TGTGCCAGCAGCCGGATAATGAACACTGAAGCTTTCTTT
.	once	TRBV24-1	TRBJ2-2	CATSGMNTGELFF	TGTGCCACCAGTGGGATGAACACCGGGGAGCTGTTTTTT